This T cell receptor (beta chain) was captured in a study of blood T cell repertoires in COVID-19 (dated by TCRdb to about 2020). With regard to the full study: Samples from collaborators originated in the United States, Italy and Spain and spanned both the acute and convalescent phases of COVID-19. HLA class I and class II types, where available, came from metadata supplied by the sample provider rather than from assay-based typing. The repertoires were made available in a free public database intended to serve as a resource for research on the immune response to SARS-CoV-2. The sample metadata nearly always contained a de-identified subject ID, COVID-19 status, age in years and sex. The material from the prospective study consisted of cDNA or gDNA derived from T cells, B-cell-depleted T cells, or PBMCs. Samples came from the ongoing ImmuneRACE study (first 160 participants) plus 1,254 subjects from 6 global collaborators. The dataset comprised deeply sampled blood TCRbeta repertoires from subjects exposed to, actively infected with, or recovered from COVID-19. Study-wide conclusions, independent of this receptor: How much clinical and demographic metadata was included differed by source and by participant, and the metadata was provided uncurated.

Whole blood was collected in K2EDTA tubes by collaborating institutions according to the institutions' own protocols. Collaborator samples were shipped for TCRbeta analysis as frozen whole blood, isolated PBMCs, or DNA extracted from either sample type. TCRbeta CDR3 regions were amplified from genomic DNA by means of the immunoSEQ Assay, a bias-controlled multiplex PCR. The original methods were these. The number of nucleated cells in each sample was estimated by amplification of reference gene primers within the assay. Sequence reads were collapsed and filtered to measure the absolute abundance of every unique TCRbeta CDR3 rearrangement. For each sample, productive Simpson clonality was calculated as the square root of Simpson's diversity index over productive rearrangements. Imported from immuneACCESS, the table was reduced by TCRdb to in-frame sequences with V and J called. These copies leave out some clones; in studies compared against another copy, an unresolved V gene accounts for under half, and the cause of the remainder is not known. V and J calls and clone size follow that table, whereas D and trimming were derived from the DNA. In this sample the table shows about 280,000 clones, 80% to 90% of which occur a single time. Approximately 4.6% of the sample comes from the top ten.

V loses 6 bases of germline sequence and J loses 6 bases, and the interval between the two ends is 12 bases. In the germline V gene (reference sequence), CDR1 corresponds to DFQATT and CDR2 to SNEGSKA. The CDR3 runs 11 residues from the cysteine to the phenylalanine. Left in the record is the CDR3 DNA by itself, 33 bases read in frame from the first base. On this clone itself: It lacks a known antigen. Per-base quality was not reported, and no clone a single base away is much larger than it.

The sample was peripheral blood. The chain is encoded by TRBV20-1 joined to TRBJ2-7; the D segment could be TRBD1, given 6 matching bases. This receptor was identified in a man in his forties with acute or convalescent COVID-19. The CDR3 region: CSATDRIEQYF. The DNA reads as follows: TGCAGTGCCACCGACAGGATCGAGCAGTACTTC.